The 2 T cell receptor beta chains below were found in one sample sequenced in a study of breast tumors, draining lymph nodes, adjacent tissues. TCRdb re-called the multiplex PCR reads through MiXCR, storing one row per CDR3 protein. The sample shows about 270,000 distinct CDR3 sequences, over 25% of them seen only once. The lymph nodes were axillary draining lymph nodes from breast cancer patients. The sample consisted of axillary lymph node tissue. Receptors originate from a female donor with breast cancer. Some clones in this sample may be carry-over from other donors' samples.

This clonotype has a count of ten or more. CDR3 DNA: TGTGCCAGTAGTATAGTCCTCAGGGGCTCGTCCTACGAGCAGTACTTC. This encodes CASSIVLRGSSYEQYF. This sequence joins TRBV19 and TRBJ2-7; a weak D match, TRBD1 (6 bases). The CDR3 consists of 16 residues. Deletions cut 1 base from V and 1 base from J, with 14 bases between. Germline V gives CDR1 LNHDA, CDR2 SQIVND (reference sequence).

Many counts were recorded for this clonotype. J is TRBJ2-5 and V is TRBV4-1; tentatively, D is TRBD2 (5 bases). The CDR3 has 14 amino acids. Germline-derived CDR1 and CDR2 are MGHRA and YSYEKL. Trimming left V 3 bases short and J 1 base short, with 9 bases between. The CDR3 nucleotides read TGCGCCAGCAGCCACGGAGGATCCCAAGAGACCCAGTACTTC. Its translation is CASSHGGSQETQYF.